Listed below are T cell receptor beta chains from one sample, sequenced in a study of T cells in localized non-small cell lung cancer. Some clones are missing from TCRdb's copy, which holds only in-frame ones; the method was immunoSEQ multiplex PCR. This table holds approximately 28,000 clones, roughly 86% found once. The material sequenced was peripheral blood mononuclear cells, taken before any cancer treatment. These receptors were collected from a woman aged 35-75 years with stage III lung adenocarcinoma. The CDR3 runs from the conserved cysteine through the conserved F or W. D genes are given only for firm matches.

D gene | J gene | V gene | CDR3 DNA | CDR3 protein
TRBD1 | TRBJ2-1 | TRBV10-2 | TGCGCCAGCAGTGAGTCGAAAGGACAGGGGGGTTACAATGAGCAGTTCTTC | CASSESKGQGGYNEQFF
NA | TRBJ1-1 | TRBV21-1 | TGTGCCAGCAACCCGGGGAACACTGAAGCTTTCTTT | CASNPGNTEAFF
NA | TRBJ1-2 | TRBV7-2 | TGTGCCAGCAGCTTTTCGAGTCATTTCTTGGGCTATGGCTACACCTTC | CASSFSSHFLGYGYTF
NA | TRBJ2-5 | TRBV6-7 | TGTGCCAGCGGCATGCATGGGAAGACCCAGTACTTC | CASGMHGKTQYF
NA | TRBJ2-7 | TRBV30 | TGTGCCTTTGGAGCCGGCTCGGGCGAGCAGTACTTC | CAFGAGSGEQYF
NA | TRBJ1-6 | TRBV28 | TGTGCCAGCAGTTTGTGGGTGACAGATAATTCACCCCTCCACTTT | CASSLWVTDNSPLHF
TRBD2 | TRBJ2-5 | TRBV28 | TGTGCCAGCAGTTTACCCCTAGCGGGAGGGCCGGTCGGATCATGGGCAAGTGAGGAGACCCAGTACTTC | CASSLPLAGGPVGSWASEETQYF
TRBD1 | TRBJ2-7 | TRBV4-2 | TGTGCCAGCAGCCGGGAAAGGACAGGGTACTACGAGCAGTACTTC | CASSRERTGYYEQYF
NA | TRBJ2-3 | TRBV30 | TGTGCCTGGAGGATCACAGATACGCAGTATTTT | CAWRITDTQYF
NA | TRBJ1-2 | TRBV7-9 | TGTGCCAGCAGCCCCGAAGTAGATGGCTACACCTTC | CASSPEVDGYTF
NA | TRBJ1-1 | TRBV9 | TGTGCCAGCAGCGTAGGCTCAGGGCGTGGGAACACTGAAGCTTTCTTT | CASSVGSGRGNTEAFF
TRBD1 | TRBJ1-4 | TRBV6-1 | TGTGCCAGCAGGGCCGGGACAGGTGGGGGAAAACTGTTTTTT | CASRAGTGGGKLFF